This T cell receptor beta chain was recorded in a study of CD8 T cells in ankylosing spondylitis. This clonotype was picked up a small number of times. Its specificity is not known. Study-level results: As reported, disease-linked clones showed significant enrichment in matched ankylosing spondylitis synovial fluid. Earlier reports found some motif variants in synovial fluid and blood in reactive arthritis.

Libraries of TCR beta came from quantitative 5'-RACE with molecular barcodes. One entry per CDR3 protein, called by TCRdb with MiXCR from the 5' RACE reads. The sample lists 200,000 to 300,000 distinct CDR3 sequences, 20% to 30% seen once, with approximately 0.61% in the top ten. The trim removed 2 bases at V and 3 bases at J, leaving 2 bases unmatched. The CDR3 extends over 15 amino acids. The germline gives CDR1 DFQATT, CDR2 SNEGSKA (reference sequence). The chain links TRBV20-1 to TRBJ2-3; 13 positions agree with TRBD2. This sequence was found in a male donor with ankylosing spondylitis or in good health (not recorded which). The material sequenced was blood, either unsorted or a sorted T cell fraction (not recorded which). The CDR3 loop is CSARWTSGGTDTQYF. CDR3 in DNA: TGCAGTGCTAGATGGACTAGCGGGGGTACAGATACGCAGTATTTT.